Listed here are 18 T cell receptor beta chains from one sample, sequenced in a study of T cell responses to AZD1222 COVID-19 vaccine. Here immunoSEQ multiplex PCR was the method, and the copy in TCRdb shows in-frame clones only, minus some. The sample lists roughly 65,000 clones; around nine tenths were seen once. The sample was peripheral blood, taken on day 0 of AZD1222 vaccination. Every receptor here comes from an adult in good health.

V gene TRBV2 combines with J gene TRBJ1-3; tentatively, D is TRBD1 (6 bases). The germline V gene has CDR1 SNHLY and CDR2 FYNNEI. V was trimmed by 6 bases and J by 0 bases, leaving 12 bases between them. The CDR3 is 15 residues long. For the CDR3, the DNA is TGTGCCAGCAGGGGCGACAGGACCTCTGGAAACACCATATATTTT. It yields the protein CASRGDRTSGNTIYF.

The CDR3 nucleotides are TGTGCCAGCAGTTACTCGTCTAGCGGGGTGAAAGAGACCCAGTACTTC. This translates into CASSYSSSGVKETQYF. The V and J genes are TRBV6-5 and TRBJ2-5, with TRBD2 matching over 9 bases. V lost 0 bases, J lost 3 bases, and 5 bases stayed unmatched. The V gene's germline CDR1 is MNHEY and CDR2 SVGAGI. This CDR3 is 16 amino acids long.

This clone was counted a few times. The chain joins TRBV4-1 to TRBJ2-7; possibly TRBD1 for D (6 bases). V was cut by 1 base and J by 3 bases, with 16 bases left in between. The CDR3 spans 16 residues. CDR1 MGHRA and CDR2 YSYEKL come from the germline V gene. CDR3 sequence: CASSQATGTQFYEQYF. The CDR3 DNA follows: TGCGCCAGCAGCCAAGCCACCGGGACACAATTCTACGAGCAGTACTTC.

The V and J genes are TRBV11-2 and TRBJ1-1; D gene uncertain. This CDR3 is 13 amino acids long. Germline values: CDR1 SGHAT, CDR2 FQNNGV. V was shortened by 5 bases and J by 1 base, with 8 bases between the two germline ends. The CDR3 bases are TGTGCCAGCAGCCCTCGGCCGAACACTGAAGCTTTCTTT. Its translation is CASSPRPNTEAFF.

The rearrangement joins TRBV7-6 to TRBJ2-7; D might be TRBD2 (6 bases). The CDR3 extends over 16 amino acids. The germline V gene encodes CDR1 SGHVS and CDR2 FNYEAQ. Trimming took 5 bases from V and 3 from J, leaving 20 bases between them. DNA for the CDR3: TGTGCCAGCAGCCACCTCACCACCGGGACTCACTACGAGCAGTACTTC. Protein: CASSHLTTGTHYEQYF. The entire variable domain, with the rest obtained from reference TRBV7-6 and TRBJ2-7, is as follows: GAGVSQSPRYKVTKRGQDVALRCDPISGHVSLYWYRQALGQGPEFLTYFNYEAQQDKSGLPNDRFSAERPEGSISTLTIQRTEQRDSAMYRCASSHLTTGTHYEQYFGPGTRLTVT.

This rearrangement joins TRBV4-2 to TRBJ2-2; D possibly matches TRBD1 or TRBD2 (6 bases each). The germline V and J ends were trimmed by 0 bases and 4 bases, with 9 bases remaining between them. The CDR3 runs 15 residues. Germline lookup yields CDR1 LGHNA and CDR2 YNFKEQ. Written as DNA, the CDR3 is TGTGCCAGCAGCCAAGATGAGGGGGGCACCGGGGAGCTGTTTTTT. Residues: CASSQDEGGTGELFF.

The chain joins TRBV19 to TRBJ1-5; no definite D call. Trimming left V 1 base short and J 3 bases short, with 10 bases between. The CDR3 has 15 amino acids. The germline V gene encodes CDR1 LNHDA and CDR2 SQIVND (reference sequence). This chain's CDR3 is CASSIGDNYNQPQHF. The CDR3 bases are TGTGCCAGTAGTATAGGAGACAATTACAATCAGCCCCAGCATTTT.

The chain links TRBV3-1 (or the pseudogene TRBV3-2) to TRBJ1-2; the D gene is possibly TRBD1 (5 bases). CDR3 length equals 11 residues. The V and J ends lost 5 bases and 8 bases respectively, with 9 bases between them. Germline V gives CDR1 LGHDT, CDR2 YNNKEL (reference sequence). CDR3 sequence: CASSSQGGYTF. The CDR3 bases are TGTGCCAGCAGCTCTCAGGGAGGCTACACCTTC.

The gene calls are TRBV5-5 and TRBJ1-2, with D unclear. The CDR3 totals 15 residues. Germline V gene lookup returns CDR1 SGHKS and CDR2 YYEKEE (reference sequence). V dropped 1 base and J dropped 3 bases, with 13 bases sitting between them. The chain's CDR3 is CASSLTDRNYYGYTF. For the CDR3, the DNA is TGTGCCAGCAGCTTGACCGACCGAAACTACTATGGCTACACCTTC.

The rearrangement uses TRBV19 and TRBJ1-2; 9 bases fit TRBD1. V dropped 5 bases and J dropped 4; count of bases not matched to a gene: 5. Per the germline V gene, CDR1 is LNHDA and CDR2 is SQIVND (reference sequence). The CDR3 sequence is 14 residues long. The CDR3, as DNA: TGTGCCAGTAGTTACGGACAGGGGAGCTATGGCTACACCTTC. Protein sequence: CASSYGQGSYGYTF.

The chain uses TRBV5-1 and TRBJ1-4; D ambiguous. Trimming took off 4 bases at V and 3 bases at J, with 16 bases between the two ends. The germline V gene encodes CDR1 SGHRS and CDR2 YFSETQ. The CDR3 covers 16 residues. CDR3 nucleotides: TGCGCCAGCAGCCTTACTAATCTGGACTCTAATGAAAAACTGTTTTTT. Translating gives CASSLTNLDSNEKLFF.

The rearrangement links TRBV11-2 to TRBJ2-7, with 10 nucleotides matching TRBD2. Germline assignment: CDR1 SGHAT and CDR2 FQNNGV. Trimming cost V 3 bases and J 10 bases; bases outside gene matches: 9. The CDR3 runs 14 residues. The CDR3 spells CASSLASGRAYQYF. Here the CDR3 DNA reads TGTGCCAGCAGCTTGGCAAGCGGGAGGGCCTATCAGTACTTC. The variable domain in full, with the rest retrieved from reference TRBV11-2 and TRBJ2-7, is EAGVAQSPRYKIIEKRQSVAFWCNPISGHATLYWYQQILGQGPKLLIQFQNNGVVDDSQLPKDRFSAERLKGVDSTLKIQPAKLEDSAVYLCASSLASGRAYQYFGPGTRLTVT.

The chain has TRBV6-2 or TRBV6-3 and TRBJ2-2; 7 bases align to TRBD1. The CDR3 runs to 14 residues. Losses at the gene ends were 2 bases for V and 5 bases for J; bases not matched to a gene: 2. The germline CDR1 and CDR2 sequences are MNHEY and SVGEGT. The CDR3 DNA reads as TGTGCCAGCAGTTACGGGACAGTAACCGGGGAGCTGTTTTTT. Its translation: CASSYGTVTGELFF.

The chain is built from TRBV19 and TRBJ1-2; D is uncertain. Looked up from germline, CDR1 is LNHDA and CDR2 is SQIVND (reference sequence). Trimming took 3 bases from V and 2 from J, leaving 13 bases between them. The CDR3 contains 15 residues. For the CDR3, the DNA is TGTGCCAGTAGTATTCCTACCATTGGGAACTATGGCTACACCTTC. Translating it yields CASSIPTIGNYGYTF.

This clone has a handful of counts. This chain connects TRBV5-1 to TRBJ2-3; 11 positions agree with TRBD1. Germline assignment: CDR1 SGHRS and CDR2 YFSETQ. J gave up 0 bases and V 7 bases, and 7 bases lay outside the gene matches. The CDR3 has 16 amino acids. The CDR3: CASGGQGASSTDTQYF. In nucleotides, the CDR3 is TGCGCCAGCGGAGGACAGGGGGCTTCTAGCACAGATACGCAGTATTTT. Full variable domain (missing parts from reference TRBV5-1 and TRBJ2-3): KAGVTQTPRYLIKTRGQQVTLSCSPISGHRSVSWYQQTPGQGLQFLFEYFSETQRNKGNFPGRFSGRQFSNSRSEMNVSTLELGDSALYLCASGGQGASSTDTQYFGPGTRLTVL.

This chain connects TRBV7-9 to TRBJ2-3; D is perhaps TRBD1 (6 bases). Germline lookup yields CDR1 SEHNR and CDR2 FQNEAQ (reference sequence). Trimming cost V 1 base and J 2 bases, with 19 bases left between them. The CDR3 has 18 residues. As DNA, the CDR3 is TGTGCCAGCAGCTTAGTCGTAGGGGGTGGACTCTCCACAGATACGCAGTATTTT. Protein product: CASSLVVGGGLSTDTQYF.

In its sample, this clone was seen once. V is TRBV15 and J is TRBJ2-7, with 9 bases lining up with TRBD1. The CDR3 is made up of 14 amino acids. CDR1 and CDR2 from the germline V gene are LNHNV and YYDKDF (reference sequence). V dropped 4 bases and J dropped 3; count of bases not matched to a gene: 4. The CDR3 DNA is TGTGCCACCAGCACATACAGGGGGCACTACGAGCAGTACTTC. As protein: CATSTYRGHYEQYF. The full variable domain, in which reference TRBV15 and TRBJ2-7 provide the parts outside the CDR3, is DAMVIQNPRYQVTQFGKPVTLSCSQTLNHNVMYWYQQKSSQAPKLLFHYYDKDFNNEADTPDNFQSRRPNTSFCFLDIRSPGLGDTAMYLCATSTYRGHYEQYFGPGTRLTVT.

The CDR3 DNA sequence: TGTGCCAGCAGTCAGGGACCCCACAAAGGCTCTGGGGCCAACGTCCTGACTTTC. Translating it yields CASSQGPHKGSGANVLTF. The genes are TRBV6-6 and TRBJ2-6; the D call may be TRBD1 or TRBD2 (5 bases each). Trimming left V 5 bases short and J 0 bases short, with 17 bases between. The germline CDR1 and CDR2 sequences are MNHNY and SVGAGI (reference sequence). This CDR3 has 18 residues.